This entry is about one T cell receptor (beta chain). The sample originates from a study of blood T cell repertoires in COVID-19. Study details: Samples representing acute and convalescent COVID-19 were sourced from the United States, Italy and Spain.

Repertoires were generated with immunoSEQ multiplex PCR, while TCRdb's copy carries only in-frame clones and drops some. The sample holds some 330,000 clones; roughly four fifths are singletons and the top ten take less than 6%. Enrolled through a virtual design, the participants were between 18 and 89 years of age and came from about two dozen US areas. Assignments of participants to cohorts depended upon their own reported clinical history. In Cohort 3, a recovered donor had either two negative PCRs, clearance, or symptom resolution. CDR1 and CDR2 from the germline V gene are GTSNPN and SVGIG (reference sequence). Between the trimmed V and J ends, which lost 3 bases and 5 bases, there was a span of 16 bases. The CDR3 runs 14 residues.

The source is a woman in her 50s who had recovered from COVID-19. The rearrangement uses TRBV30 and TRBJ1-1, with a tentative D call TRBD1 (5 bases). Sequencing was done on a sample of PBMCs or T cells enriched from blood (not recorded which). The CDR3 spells CAWRVTGSSTEAFF. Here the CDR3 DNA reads TGTGCCTGGAGGGTAACAGGTTCTTCGACTGAAGCTTTCTTT.